The present T cell receptor beta chain was sequenced within a study of shared clonotypes between healthy human individuals. The method was immunoSEQ multiplex PCR; TCRdb's version includes in-frame clones alone and lacks a portion of them. Of hundreds of thousands of clones listed, 60% to 80% are singletons. The study enrolled healthy HIV-negative adults without recent acute infections or vaccinations as donors. Germline trimming cut 7 bases from V and 5 bases from J; bases unmatched to any gene: 16. The CDR3 is 17 residues long. Germline V gene lookup returns CDR1 MRHNA and CDR2 SNTAGT. The source of this sequence is a woman aged 40 to 55 in good health. Some clones in this sample may be carry-over from other donors' samples. J is TRBJ2-5 and V is TRBV6-4, with TRBD1 matching over 10 bases. Sequences were obtained from PBMCs. In DNA, the CDR3 is TGTGCCAGCACAAATGGACAGGGGGTTAAGTTTTCGGAGACCCAGTACTTC. This codes for CASTNGQGVKFSETQYF.